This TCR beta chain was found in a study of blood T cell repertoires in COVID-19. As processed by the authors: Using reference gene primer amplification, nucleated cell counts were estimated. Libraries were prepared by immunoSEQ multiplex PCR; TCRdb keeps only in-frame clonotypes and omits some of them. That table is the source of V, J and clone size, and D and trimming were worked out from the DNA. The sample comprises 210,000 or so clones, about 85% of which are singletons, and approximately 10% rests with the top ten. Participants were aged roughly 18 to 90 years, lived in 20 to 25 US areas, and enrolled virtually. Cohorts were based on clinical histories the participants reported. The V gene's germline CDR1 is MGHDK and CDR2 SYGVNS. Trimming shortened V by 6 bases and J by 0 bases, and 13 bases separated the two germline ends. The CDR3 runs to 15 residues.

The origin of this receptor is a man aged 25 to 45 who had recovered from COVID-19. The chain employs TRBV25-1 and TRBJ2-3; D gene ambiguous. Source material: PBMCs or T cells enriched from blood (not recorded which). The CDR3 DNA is TGTGCCAGCAGCCTCCCTACCCTAAGCACAGATACGCAGTATTTT. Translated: CASSLPTLSTDTQYF.